This TCR beta chain was sequenced for a study of T cell repertoires in cytomegalovirus infection. Overall study context: Public TCR beta signatures were indicative of both CMV infection and a matching HLA type.

From the reads, TCRdb called clonotypes with MiXCR, one entry per CDR3 protein. The sample lists about 250,000 distinct CDR3 sequences, about 12% occurring once. Germline loops: CDR1 SNHLY, CDR2 FYNNEI. After removal of 3 bases from V and 4 bases from J, the junction contained 3 bases not matched to a gene. This CDR3 is built from 14 residues. Sequencing was performed on PBMCs. The V gene is TRBV2, the J gene TRBJ2-1, with 7 bases matching TRBD1. The sequence was collected from a human donor in good health (CMV status not recorded). Some clones in this sample may be carry-over from other donors' samples. The CDR3 coding sequence is TGTGCCAGCAGTGAGGGCAGGGGGTACAATGAGCAGTTCTTC. Amino acids: CASSEGRGYNEQFF.